Presented here are 9 T cell receptor beta chains from one specimen sequenced in a study of T cell repertoires in ileal Crohn's disease. The time point is: neoterminal ileum biopsy at postoperative endoscopy, about 6 months after surgery. Repertoires were generated with immunoSEQ multiplex PCR, while TCRdb's copy carries only in-frame clones and drops some. The sample yields 11,000 or so clones, around 75% seen once. Sequenced material: ileal tissue. The receptors here all came from an adult with Crohn's disease.

This clone was observed a few times. This chain links TRBV29-1 with TRBJ2-7; TRBD1 matches 8 bases. V trimming: 6 bases; J trimming: 4 bases; junction bases outside the gene matches: 11. The CDR3 has 14 amino acids. Germline CDR1 SQVTM, CDR2 ANQGSEA. The CDR3, as DNA: TGCAGCGTGGGGACAGGCCCCACTAGGTACGAGCAGTACTTC. Translation: CSVGTGPTRYEQYF.

The chain employs TRBV7-2 and TRBJ2-5; 8 bases are shared with TRBD2. Trimming took 1 base from V and 7 from J; bases not matched to a gene: 8. The CDR3 has 15 amino acids. Germline lookup yields CDR1 SGHTA and CDR2 FQGNSA. DNA for the CDR3: TGTGCCAGCAGCTTAGTATCGGGGGGGTACGGGACCCAGTACTTC. The encoded protein is CASSLVSGGYGTQYF.

The gene calls are TRBV11-1 and TRBJ1-1; TRBD1 matches at 8 bases. The V segment lost 2 bases and the J segment 3 bases; nucleotides outside the gene matches: 5. CDR1 is SGHAT and CDR2 is FQDESV in the germline V gene (reference sequence). The CDR3 runs to 15 residues. The CDR3 DNA follows: TGTGCCAGCAGCTTACAGGGGGCATGGGACACTGAAGCTTTCTTT. Protein sequence: CASSLQGAWDTEAFF.

This clone appeared once. The chain uses TRBV6-1 and TRBJ1-4; D remains ambiguous. The V and J ends lost 5 bases and 7 bases respectively, with 17 bases between them. From germline, CDR1 is MNHNS and CDR2 SASEGT. The CDR3 extends over 15 amino acids. This CDR3 reads CASSWEAPLVEKLFF. The CDR3 coding sequence is TGTGCCAGCAGTTGGGAGGCACCCCTGGTTGAAAAACTGTTTTTT.

The chain has TRBV2 and TRBJ1-2; D gene ambiguous. Germline V gene sequence: CDR1 SNHLY, CDR2 FYNNEI. The CDR3 has 14 residues. Trimming pared 5 bases from V and 6 bases from J, leaving 16 bases between. Here the CDR3 reads CASSQRQIDHGYTF. CDR3 DNA: TGTGCCAGCAGTCAGAGGCAGATTGATCATGGCTACACCTTC.

The V and J genes are TRBV4-3 and TRBJ2-1; 11 bases map to TRBD2. The CDR3 extends over 15 amino acids. The junction had 4 bases not matched to a gene; V was cut back by 1 base and J by 8 bases. Germline V CDR1 and CDR2: LGHNA, YSLEER. DNA of the CDR3: TGCGCCAGCAGCCAAGTACTAGCGGGGGTCCATGAGCAGTTCTTC. Its protein is CASSQVLAGVHEQFF.

The gene calls are TRBV29-1 and TRBJ2-5; TRBD2 might be the D (6 bases). Germline CDR1 is SQVTM and CDR2 is ANQGSEA. V dropped 0 bases and J dropped 4 bases, with 15 bases sitting between them. The CDR3 is made up of 15 amino acids. The chain's CDR3 is CSVEDQGLGVETQYF. CDR3 in DNA: TGCAGCGTTGAAGATCAGGGACTGGGGGTAGAGACCCAGTACTTC.

The chain employs TRBV4-2 and TRBJ1-1; 9 nucleotides match TRBD1. The J segment lost 3 bases and the V segment lost 4 bases, leaving 12 bases of the junction unmatched. Per the germline V gene, CDR1 is LGHNA and CDR2 is YNFKEQ. The CDR3 spans 17 residues. The CDR3 sequence: CASSPWDRARRDTEAFF. CDR3 bases: TGTGCCAGCAGCCCGTGGGACAGGGCCCGGAGGGACACTGAAGCTTTCTTT.

In its sample, this clone is medium-sized. This sequence joins TRBV19 and TRBJ1-5; D is unclear. V dropped 3 bases and J dropped 0 bases, with 18 bases sitting between them. CDR1 and CDR2 (germline): LNHDA, SQIVND (reference sequence). CDR3 length equals 18 residues. CDR3 coding DNA: TGTGCCAGTAGTATCGAATTGAGAGGTTTTGATAGCAATCAGCCCCAGCATTTT. Protein product: CASSIELRGFDSNQPQHF. Full variable domain (missing parts from reference TRBV19 and TRBJ1-5): DGGITQSPKYLFRKEGQNVTLSCEQNLNHDAMYWYRQDPGQGLRLIYYSQIVNDFQKGDIAEGYSVSREKKESFPLTVTSAQKNPTAFYLCASSIELRGFDSNQPQHFGDGTRLSIL.